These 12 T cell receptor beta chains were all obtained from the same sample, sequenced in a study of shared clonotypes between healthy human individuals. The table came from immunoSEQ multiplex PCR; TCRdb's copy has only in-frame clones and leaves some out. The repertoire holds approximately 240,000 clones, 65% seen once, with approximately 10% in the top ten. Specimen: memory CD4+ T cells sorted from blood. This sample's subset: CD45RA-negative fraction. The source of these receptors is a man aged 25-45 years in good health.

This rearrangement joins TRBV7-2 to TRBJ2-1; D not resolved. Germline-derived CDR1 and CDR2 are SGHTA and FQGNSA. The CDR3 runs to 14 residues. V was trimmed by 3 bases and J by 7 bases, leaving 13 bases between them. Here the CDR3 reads CASSLIGPSNEQFF. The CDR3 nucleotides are TGTGCCAGCAGCTTGATAGGGCCTTCGAATGAGCAGTTCTTC.

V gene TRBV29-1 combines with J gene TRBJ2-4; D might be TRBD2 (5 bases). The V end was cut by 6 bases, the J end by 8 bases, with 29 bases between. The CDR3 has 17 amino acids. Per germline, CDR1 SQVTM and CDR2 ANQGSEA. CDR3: CSVDPPGSPTGLYIQYF. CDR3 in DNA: TGCAGCGTCGATCCGCCGGGGAGCCCAACCGGACTTTACATTCAGTACTTC.

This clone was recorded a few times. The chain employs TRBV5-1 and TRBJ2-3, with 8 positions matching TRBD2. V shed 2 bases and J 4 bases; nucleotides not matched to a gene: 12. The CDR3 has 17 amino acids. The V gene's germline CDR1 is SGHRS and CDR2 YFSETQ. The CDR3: CASSLFPSGGTPDTQYF. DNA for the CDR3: TGCGCCAGCAGCTTATTCCCCTCGGGAGGGACCCCAGATACGCAGTATTTT.

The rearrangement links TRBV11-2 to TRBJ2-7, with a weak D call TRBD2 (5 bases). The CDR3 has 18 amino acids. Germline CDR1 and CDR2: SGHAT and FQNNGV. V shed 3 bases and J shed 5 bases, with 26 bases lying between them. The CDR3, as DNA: TGTGCCAGCAGCTTTAGATTCCCCCGACTTGGGGAGTTTAACGAGCAGTACTTC. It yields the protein CASSFRFPRLGEFNEQYF.

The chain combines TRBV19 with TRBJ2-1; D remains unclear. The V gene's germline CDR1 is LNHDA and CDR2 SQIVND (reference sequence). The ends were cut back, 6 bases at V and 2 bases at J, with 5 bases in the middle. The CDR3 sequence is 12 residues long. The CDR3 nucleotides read TGTGCCAGTAGGAGTGCCTACAATGAGCAGTTCTTC. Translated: CASRSAYNEQFF.

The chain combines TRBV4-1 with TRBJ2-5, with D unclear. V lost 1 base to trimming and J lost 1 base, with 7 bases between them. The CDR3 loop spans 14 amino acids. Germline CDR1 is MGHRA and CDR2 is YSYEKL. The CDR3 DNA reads TGCGCCAGCAGCCAAGGACCCGTCCAAGAGACCCAGTACTTC. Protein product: CASSQGPVQETQYF.

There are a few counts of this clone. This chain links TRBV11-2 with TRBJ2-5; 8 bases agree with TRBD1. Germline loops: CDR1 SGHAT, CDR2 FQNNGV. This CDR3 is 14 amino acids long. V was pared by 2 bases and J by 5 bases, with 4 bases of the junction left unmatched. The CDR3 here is CASSLSTGAETQYF. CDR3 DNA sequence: TGTGCCAGCAGCTTATCGACAGGGGCTGAGACCCAGTACTTC. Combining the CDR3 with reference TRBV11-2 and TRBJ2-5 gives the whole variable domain EAGVAQSPRYKIIEKRQSVAFWCNPISGHATLYWYQQILGQGPKLLIQFQNNGVVDDSQLPKDRFSAERLKGVDSTLKIQPAKLEDSAVYLCASSLSTGAETQYFGPGTRLLVL.

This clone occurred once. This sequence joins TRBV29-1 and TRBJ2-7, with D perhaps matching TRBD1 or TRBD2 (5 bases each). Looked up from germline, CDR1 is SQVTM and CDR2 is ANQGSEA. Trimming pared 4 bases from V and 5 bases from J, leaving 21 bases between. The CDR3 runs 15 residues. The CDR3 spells CSVVQARGSSNEQYF. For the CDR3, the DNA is TGCAGCGTTGTACAGGCTCGGGGCAGTTCGAACGAGCAGTACTTC.

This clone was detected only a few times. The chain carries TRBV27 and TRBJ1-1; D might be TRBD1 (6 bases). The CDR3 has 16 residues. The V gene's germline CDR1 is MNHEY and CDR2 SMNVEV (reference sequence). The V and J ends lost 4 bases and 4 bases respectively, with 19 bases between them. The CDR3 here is CASSWGRGLRSTEAFF. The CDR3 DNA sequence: TGTGCCAGCAGTTGGGGGCGCGGTTTAAGAAGCACTGAAGCTTTCTTT.

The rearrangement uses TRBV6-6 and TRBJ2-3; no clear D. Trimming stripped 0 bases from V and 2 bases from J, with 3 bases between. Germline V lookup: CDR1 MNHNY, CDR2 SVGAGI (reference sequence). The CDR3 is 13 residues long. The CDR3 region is CASSYSLTDTQYF. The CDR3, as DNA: TGTGCCAGCAGTTACTCCCTCACAGATACGCAGTATTTT.

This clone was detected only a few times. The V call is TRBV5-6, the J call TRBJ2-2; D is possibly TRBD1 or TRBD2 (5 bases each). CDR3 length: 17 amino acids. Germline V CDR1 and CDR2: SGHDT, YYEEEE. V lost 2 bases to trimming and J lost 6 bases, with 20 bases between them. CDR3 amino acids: CASSFGFGAETPGELFF. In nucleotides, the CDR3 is TGTGCCAGCAGCTTCGGGTTCGGGGCCGAAACTCCCGGGGAGCTGTTTTTT. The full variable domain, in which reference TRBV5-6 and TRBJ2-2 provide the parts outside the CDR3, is DAGVTQSPTHLIKTRGQQVTLRCSPKSGHDTVSWYQQALGQGPQFIFQYYEEEERQRGNFPDRFSGHQFPNYSSELNVNALLLGDSALYLCASSFGFGAETPGELFFGEGSRLTVL.

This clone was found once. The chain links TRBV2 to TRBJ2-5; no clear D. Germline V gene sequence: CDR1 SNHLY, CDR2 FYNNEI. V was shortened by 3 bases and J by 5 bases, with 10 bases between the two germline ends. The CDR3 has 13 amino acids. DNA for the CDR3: TGTGCCAGCAGTGACGTCGACGGGGAGACCCAGTACTTC. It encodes CASSDVDGETQYF.